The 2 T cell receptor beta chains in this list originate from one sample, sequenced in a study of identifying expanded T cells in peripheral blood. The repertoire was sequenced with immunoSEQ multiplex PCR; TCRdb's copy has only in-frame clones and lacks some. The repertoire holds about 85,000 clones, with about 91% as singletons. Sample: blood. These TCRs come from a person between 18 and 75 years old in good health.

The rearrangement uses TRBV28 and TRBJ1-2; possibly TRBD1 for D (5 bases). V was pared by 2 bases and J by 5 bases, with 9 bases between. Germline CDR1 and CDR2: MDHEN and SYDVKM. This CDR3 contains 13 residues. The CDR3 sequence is CASSLRQGYGYTF. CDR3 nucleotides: TGTGCCAGCAGTTTACGCCAGGGTTATGGCTACACCTTC.

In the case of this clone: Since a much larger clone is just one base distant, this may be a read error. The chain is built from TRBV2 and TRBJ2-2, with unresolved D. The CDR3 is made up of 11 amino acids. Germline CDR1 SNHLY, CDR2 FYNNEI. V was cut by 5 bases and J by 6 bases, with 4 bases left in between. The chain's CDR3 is CASSLSGELFF. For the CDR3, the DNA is TGTGCCAGCAGTCTGTCCGGGGAGCTGTTTTTT.